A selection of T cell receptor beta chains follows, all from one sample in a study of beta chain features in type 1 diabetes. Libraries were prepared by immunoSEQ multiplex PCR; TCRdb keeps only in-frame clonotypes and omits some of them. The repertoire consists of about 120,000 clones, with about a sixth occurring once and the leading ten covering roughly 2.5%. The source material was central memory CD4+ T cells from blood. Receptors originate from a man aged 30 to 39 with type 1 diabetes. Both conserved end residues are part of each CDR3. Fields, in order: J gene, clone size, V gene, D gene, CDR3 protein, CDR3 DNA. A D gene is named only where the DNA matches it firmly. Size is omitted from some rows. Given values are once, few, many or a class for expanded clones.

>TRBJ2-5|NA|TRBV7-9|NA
CASSVGQETQYF
TGTGCCAGCAGCGTGGGGCAAGAGACCCAGTACTTC
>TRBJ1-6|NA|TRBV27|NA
CASSEQTNSPLHF
TGTGCCAGCAGTGAACAGACTAATTCACCCCTCCACTTT
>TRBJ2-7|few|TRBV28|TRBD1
CASSVRTGHYEQYF
TGTGCCAGCAGTGTCCGGACAGGTCACTACGAGCAGTACTTC
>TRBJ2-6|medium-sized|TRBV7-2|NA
CASSLAAGANVLTF
TGTGCCAGCAGCTTGGCCGCCGGGGCCAACGTCCTGACTTTC
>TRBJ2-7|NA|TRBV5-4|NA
CASSFKGSDEQYF
TGTGCCAGCAGCTTTAAGGGGTCCGACGAGCAGTACTTC
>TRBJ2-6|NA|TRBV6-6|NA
CAGQSGANVLTF
TGTGCCGGCCAATCTGGGGCCAACGTCCTGACTTTC
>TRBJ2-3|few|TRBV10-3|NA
CAISDFTDTQYF
TGTGCCATCAGTGACTTCACAGATACGCAGTATTTT
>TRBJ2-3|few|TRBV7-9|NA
CASSLVAASTDTQYF
TGTGCCAGCAGCTTAGTAGCGGCTAGCACAGATACGCAGTATTTT
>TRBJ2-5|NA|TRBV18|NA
CASSVGHQETQYF
TGTGCCAGCTCCGTGGGCCACCAAGAGACCCAGTACTTC
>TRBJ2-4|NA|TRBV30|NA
CAWKPRETKNIQYF
TGTGCCTGGAAACCCAGGGAAACCAAAAACATTCAGTACTTC
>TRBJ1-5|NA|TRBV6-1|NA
CASSDRSGSNQPQHF
TGTGCCAGCAGTGATAGGAGCGGGAGCAATCAGCCCCAGCATTTT
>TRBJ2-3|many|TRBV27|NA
CASSFKTGTDTQYF
TGTGCCAGCAGTTTCAAAACCGGGACAGATACGCAGTATTTT
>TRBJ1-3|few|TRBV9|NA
CASSVGGSSSGNTIYF
TGTGCCAGCAGCGTAGGTGGGTCGAGCTCTGGAAACACCATATATTTT
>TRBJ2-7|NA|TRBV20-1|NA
CSVPTEHEQYF
TGCAGTGTTCCGACAGAACACGAGCAGTACTTC
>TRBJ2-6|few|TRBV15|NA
CATSRRTAKTNVLTF
TGTGCCACCAGCAGAAGGACGGCGAAGACCAACGTCCTGACTTTC
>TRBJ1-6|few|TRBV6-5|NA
CASTLKQGSRSPLHF
TGTGCCAGCACCCTTAAACAGGGAAGTCGATCACCCCTCCACTTT
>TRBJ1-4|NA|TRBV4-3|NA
CASSQGVGIHNEKLFF
TGCGCCAGCAGCCAAGGAGTTGGGATACATAATGAAAAACTGTTTTTT
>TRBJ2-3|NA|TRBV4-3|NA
CASSQGGGQGTDTQYF
TGCGCCAGCAGCCAAGGTGGGGGCCAGGGCACAGATACGCAGTATTTT
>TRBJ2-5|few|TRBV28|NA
CASAQETQYF
TGTGCCAGTGCACAGGAGACCCAGTACTTC
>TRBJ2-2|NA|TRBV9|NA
CASSVGVTNTGELFF
TGTGCCAGCAGTGTCGGGGTCACGAACACCGGGGAGCTGTTTTTT
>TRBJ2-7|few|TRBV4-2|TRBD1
CASSQDGNGQVYEQYF
TGTGCCAGCAGCCAAGACGGGAATGGACAGGTCTACGAGCAGTACTTC
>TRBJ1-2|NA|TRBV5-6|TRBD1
CASTGRRGLDGYTF
TGTGCCAGTACAGGACGAAGGGGGCTAGACGGCTACACCTTC
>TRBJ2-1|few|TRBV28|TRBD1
CASLRGTAYNEQFF
TGTGCCAGTCTGAGGGGGACAGCCTACAATGAGCAGTTCTTC
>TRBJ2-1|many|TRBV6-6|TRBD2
CASSYSAGVYNEQFF
TGTGCCAGCAGTTACTCAGCGGGGGTGTACAATGAGCAGTTCTTC
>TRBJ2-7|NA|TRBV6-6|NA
CASSPRDIKQYF
TGTGCCAGCAGTCCCAGGGACATCAAGCAGTACTTC
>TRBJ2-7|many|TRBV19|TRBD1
CASSMSGTGSYEQYF
TGTGCCAGTAGTATGTCTGGGACAGGTTCCTACGAGCAGTACTTC
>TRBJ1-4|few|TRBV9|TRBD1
CASSVTGGFNEKLFF
TGTGCCAGCAGCGTGACAGGGGGCTTCAATGAAAAACTGTTTTTT
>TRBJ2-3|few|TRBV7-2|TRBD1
CASSFAGGGGTDTQYF
TGTGCCAGCAGCTTCGCAGGGGGCGGTGGCACAGATACGCAGTATTTT
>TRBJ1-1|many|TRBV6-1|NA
CASSVPGTEAFF
TGTGCCAGCAGTGTACCGGGAACTGAAGCTTTCTTT
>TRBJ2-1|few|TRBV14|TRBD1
CASSLRTGGVSSYNEQFF
TGTGCCAGCAGCCTTCGGACAGGGGGCGTAAGCTCCTACAATGAGCAGTTCTTC
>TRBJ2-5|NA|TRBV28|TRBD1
CASSRPGQGLKTQYF
TGTGCCAGCAGTAGACCGGGACAGGGTCTCAAGACCCAGTACTTC
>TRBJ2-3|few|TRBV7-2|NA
CASSFFTDTQYF
TGTGCCAGCAGCTTTTTCACAGATACGCAGTATTTT
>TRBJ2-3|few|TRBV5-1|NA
CASSLYSDTQYF
TGCGCCAGCAGCTTGTACTCAGATACGCAGTATTTT
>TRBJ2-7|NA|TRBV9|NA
CASSPRASPQEQYF
TGTGCCAGCAGCCCAAGAGCCTCCCCTCAGGAGCAGTACTTC
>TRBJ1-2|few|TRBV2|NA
CASSLQGTNYGYTF
TGTGCCAGCAGTCTACAGGGAACTAACTATGGCTACACCTTC
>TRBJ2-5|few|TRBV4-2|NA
CASSTWGQGEETQYF
TGTGCCAGCAGCACTTGGGGCCAAGGGGAAGAGACCCAGTACTTC
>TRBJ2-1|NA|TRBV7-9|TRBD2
CASSSVAGSSYNEQFF
TGTGCCAGCAGCTCCGTAGCGGGGAGCTCCTACAATGAGCAGTTCTTC
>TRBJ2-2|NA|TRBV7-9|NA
CASSPIFNGELFF
TGTGCCAGCAGTCCAATCTTTAACGGGGAGCTGTTTTTT
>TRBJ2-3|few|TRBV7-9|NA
CASQPGTDTQYF
TGTGCCAGTCAGCCGGGCACAGATACGCAGTATTTT
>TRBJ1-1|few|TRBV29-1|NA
CSVAAGMNTEAFF
TGCAGCGTTGCGGCAGGGATGAACACTGAAGCTTTCTTT
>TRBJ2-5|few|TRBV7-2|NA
CASSFRGQETQYF
TGTGCCAGCAGCTTTCGGGGACAAGAGACCCAGTACTTC
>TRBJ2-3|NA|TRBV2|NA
CASSDGRQRGTDTQYF
TGTGCCAGCAGTGACGGACGTCAAAGAGGCACAGATACGCAGTATTTT